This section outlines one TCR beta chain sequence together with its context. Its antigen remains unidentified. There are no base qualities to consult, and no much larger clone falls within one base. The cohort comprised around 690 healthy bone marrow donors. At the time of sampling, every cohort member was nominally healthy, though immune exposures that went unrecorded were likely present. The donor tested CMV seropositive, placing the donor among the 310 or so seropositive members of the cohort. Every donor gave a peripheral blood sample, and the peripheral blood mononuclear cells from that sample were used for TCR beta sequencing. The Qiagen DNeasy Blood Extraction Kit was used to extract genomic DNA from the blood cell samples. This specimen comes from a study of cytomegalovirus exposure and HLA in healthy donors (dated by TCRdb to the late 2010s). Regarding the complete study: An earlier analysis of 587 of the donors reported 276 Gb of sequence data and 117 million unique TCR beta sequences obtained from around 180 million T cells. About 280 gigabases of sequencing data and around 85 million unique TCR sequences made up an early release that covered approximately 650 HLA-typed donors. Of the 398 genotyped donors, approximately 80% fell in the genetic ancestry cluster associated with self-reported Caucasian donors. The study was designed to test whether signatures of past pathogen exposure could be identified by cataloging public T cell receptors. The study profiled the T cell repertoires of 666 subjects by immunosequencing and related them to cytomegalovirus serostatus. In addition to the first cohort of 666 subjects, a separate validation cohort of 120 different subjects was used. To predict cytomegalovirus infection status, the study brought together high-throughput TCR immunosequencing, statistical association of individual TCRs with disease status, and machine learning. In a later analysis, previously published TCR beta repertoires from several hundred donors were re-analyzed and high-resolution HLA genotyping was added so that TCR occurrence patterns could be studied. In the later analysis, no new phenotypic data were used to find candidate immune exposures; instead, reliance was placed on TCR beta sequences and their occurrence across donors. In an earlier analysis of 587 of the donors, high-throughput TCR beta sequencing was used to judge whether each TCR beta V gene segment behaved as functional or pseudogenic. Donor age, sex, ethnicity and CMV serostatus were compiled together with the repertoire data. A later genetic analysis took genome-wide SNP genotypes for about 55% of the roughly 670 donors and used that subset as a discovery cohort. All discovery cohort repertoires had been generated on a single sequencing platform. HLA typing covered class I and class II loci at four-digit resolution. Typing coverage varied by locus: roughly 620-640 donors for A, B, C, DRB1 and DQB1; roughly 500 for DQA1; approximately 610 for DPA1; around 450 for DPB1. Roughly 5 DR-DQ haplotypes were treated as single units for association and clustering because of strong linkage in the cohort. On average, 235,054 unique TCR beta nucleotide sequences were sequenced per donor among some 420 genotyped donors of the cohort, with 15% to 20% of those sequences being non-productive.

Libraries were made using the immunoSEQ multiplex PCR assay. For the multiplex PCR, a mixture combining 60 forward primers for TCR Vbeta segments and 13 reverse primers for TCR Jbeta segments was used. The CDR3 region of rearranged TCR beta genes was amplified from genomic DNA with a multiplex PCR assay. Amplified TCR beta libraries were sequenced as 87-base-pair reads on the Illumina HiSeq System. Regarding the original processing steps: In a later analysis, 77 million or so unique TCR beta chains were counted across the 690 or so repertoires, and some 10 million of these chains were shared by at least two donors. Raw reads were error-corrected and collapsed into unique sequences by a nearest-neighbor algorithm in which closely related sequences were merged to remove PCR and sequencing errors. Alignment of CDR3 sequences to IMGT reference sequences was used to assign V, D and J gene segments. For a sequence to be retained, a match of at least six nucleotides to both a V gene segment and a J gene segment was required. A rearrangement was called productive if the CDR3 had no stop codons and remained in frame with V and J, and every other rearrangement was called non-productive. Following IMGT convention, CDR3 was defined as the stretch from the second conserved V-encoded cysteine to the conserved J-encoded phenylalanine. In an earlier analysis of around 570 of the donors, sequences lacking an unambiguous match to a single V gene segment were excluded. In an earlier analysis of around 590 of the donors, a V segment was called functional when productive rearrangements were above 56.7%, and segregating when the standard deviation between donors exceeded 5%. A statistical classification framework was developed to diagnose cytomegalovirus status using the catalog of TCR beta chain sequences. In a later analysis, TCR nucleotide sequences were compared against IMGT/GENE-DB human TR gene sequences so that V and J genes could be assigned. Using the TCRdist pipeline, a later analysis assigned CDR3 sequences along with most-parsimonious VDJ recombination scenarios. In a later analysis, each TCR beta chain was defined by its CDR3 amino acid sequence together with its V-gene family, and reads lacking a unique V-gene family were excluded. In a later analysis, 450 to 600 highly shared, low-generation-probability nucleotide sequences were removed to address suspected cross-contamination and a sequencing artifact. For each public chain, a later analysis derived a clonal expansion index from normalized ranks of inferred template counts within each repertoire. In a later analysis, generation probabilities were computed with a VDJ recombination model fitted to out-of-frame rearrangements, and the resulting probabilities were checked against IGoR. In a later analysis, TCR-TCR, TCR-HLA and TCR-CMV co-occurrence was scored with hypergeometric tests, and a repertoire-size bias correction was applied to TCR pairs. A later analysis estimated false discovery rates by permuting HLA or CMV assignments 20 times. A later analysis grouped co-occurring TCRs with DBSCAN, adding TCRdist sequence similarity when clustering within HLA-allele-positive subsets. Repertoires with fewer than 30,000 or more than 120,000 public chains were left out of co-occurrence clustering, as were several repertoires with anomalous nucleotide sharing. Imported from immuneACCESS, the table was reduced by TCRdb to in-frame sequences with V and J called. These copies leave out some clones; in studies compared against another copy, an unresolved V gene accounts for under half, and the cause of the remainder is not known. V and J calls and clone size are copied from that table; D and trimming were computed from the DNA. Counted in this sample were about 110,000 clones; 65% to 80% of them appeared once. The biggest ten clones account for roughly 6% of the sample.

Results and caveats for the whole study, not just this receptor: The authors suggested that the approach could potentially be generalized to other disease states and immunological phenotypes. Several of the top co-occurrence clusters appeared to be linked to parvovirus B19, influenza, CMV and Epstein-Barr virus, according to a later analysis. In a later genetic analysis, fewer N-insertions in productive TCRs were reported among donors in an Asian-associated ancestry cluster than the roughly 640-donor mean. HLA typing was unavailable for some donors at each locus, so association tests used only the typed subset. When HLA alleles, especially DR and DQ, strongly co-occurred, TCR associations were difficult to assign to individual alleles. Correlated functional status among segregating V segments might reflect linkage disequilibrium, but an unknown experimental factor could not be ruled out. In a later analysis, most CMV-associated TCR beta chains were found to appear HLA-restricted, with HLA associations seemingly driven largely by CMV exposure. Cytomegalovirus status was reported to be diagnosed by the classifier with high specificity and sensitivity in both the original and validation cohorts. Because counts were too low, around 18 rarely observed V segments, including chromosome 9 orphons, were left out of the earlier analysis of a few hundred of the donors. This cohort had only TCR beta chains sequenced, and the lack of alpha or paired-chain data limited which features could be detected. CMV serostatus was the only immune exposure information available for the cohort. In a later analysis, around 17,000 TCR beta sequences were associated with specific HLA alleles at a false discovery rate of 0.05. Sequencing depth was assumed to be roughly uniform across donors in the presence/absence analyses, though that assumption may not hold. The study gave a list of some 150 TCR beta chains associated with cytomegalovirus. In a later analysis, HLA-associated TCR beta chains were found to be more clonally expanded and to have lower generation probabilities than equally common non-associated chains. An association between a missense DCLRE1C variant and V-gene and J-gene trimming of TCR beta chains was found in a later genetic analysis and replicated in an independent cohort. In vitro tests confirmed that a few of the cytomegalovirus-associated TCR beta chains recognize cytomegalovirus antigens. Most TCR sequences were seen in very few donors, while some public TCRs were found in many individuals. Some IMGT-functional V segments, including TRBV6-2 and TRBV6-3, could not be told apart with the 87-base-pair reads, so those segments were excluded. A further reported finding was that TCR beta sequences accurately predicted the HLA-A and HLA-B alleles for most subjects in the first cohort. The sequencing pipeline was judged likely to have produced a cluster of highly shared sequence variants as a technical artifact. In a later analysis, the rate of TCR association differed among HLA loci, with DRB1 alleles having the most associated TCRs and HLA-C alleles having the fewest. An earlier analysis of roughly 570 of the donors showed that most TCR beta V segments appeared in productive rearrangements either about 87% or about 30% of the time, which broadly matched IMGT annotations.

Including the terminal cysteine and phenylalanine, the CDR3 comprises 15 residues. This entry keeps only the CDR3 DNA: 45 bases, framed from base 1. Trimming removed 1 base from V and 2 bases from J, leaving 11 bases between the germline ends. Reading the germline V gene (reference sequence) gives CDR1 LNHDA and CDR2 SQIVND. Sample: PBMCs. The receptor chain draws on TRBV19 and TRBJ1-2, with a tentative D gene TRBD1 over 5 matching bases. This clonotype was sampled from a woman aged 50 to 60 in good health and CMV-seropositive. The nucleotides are TGTGCCAGTAGTATAGGCCTCAGGGAAAACTATGGCTACACCTTC. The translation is CASSIGLRENYGYTF.